The TCR beta chain under discussion was sequenced for a study of shared clonotypes between healthy human individuals (dated by TCRdb to the early 2020s). General notes on the study: A couple of women and a few men aged 18 to 49 years were included in the cohort. For each donor, CD4 naive and CD4 memory were each run on three plates, CD8 naive on two plates, and CD8 memory on one plate. To estimate repertoire size and how much clonotypes are shared between individuals, the study performed deep sequencing of blood TCR repertoires from about five healthy adults. To increase sequencing depth and limit assay-specific biases, different laboratories used diverse techniques to prepare libraries and sequence TCR repertoires. Per donor, leukapheresis produced somewhere between about 0.85 and 8.9 billion PBMCs.

The paper's findings and limits, for the study overall: Incomplete sequencing was indicated by rarefaction of sorted-subset datasets, despite the large sequencing depth. Clonotypes shared by all four sorted-subset donors showed higher generation probabilities than non-shared clonotypes. Naive subsets generally had larger estimated clonotype richness than memory subsets. When a few donors were compared, the shared fraction of clonotypes was 5% to 6.5% for naive CD4, 3% to 4% for naive CD8, 2% to 2.5% for memory CD4, and approximately 0.4% for memory CD8. Pairwise subsampling led to the expectation that sequencing depth would affect the degree of clonotype sharing among donors. Sampling was limited to blood, and TCR repertoires in tissue likely differ from TCR repertoires in blood. Because the study included only a small number of donors, the genetic and exposure-history diversity represented was limited.

Using the deep immunoSEQ assay, TCR CDR3 regions were amplified from genomic DNA by multiplex PCR. Extracted genomic DNA from each cell subset was distributed evenly across all wells of several immunoSEQ 96-well plates, and each plate was treated as a replicate. For sorted subsets, about 0.2 ug genomic DNA, equal to 30,000 to 35,000 T cell genomes, was loaded into each replicate PCR. Purified libraries were measured with a Qubit 3.0 fluorometer, size-checked on a Bioanalyzer 2100, and measured again with the KAPA Library Quantification kit. Every immunoSEQ 96-well plate was sequenced on a dedicated single-read 150-cycle Illumina NextSeq 550 flow cell. The paper's data handling went like this. Because only junctional sequences without quality scores were contained in the immunoSEQ output, filtering matching that applied to full-length reads could not be performed. Sequences were annotated with PyIR, a Python wrapper for IgBLAST v1.9, using IMGT germline references to assign V/J genes and CDR3. Any read was removed if the V/J assignment was weak (E-value above 1e-6), the CDR3 was missing, or the read contained stop codons, out-of-frame junctions, or ambiguous translated residues. V3J clonotypes were defined by identical inferred V gene, J gene, and CDR3 amino acid sequence. To compute the percentage overlap between repertoires, the number of shared unique clonotypes was divided by the size of the smaller repertoire. Repertoire richness was assessed with RTK rarefaction, the Chao1 estimator, and Recon v2.1 estimates of unobserved clonotypes. OLGA was used to compute generation probabilities for all TCRbeta clonotypes that the gDNA method yielded from a handful of donors. TCRdb re-hosts the immuneACCESS table, in-frame sequences only. Its copies lack some clones; in the studies checked, an unresolved V gene accounts for under half of them, and the cause for the rest is not known. The DNA gave D and trimming, while V, J and clone size come from that table. Recorded for this sample are about 870,000 clones; 90% to 95% of them occurred a single time. The ten largest clonotypes hold about 24% of the sample.

A remark on this clone: Which antigen it targets is not known. Base-call qualities are not available, and no considerably larger clone is one nucleotide away.

V is shortened by 2 bases, J by 7 bases, and the region joining them spans 6 bases. CDR3 length: 12 amino acids, cysteine to phenylalanine. The DNA shown is the 36-base CDR3, in frame from base 1. Taken from the germline V gene, the CDR1 and CDR2 loops are ENHRY and SYGVKD. For the CD8 naive samples, CD45RO-negative cells were positively selected for CCR7, yielding a CD45RA+CCR7+ population from which TemRA cells were excluded. The donors were healthy, HIV-negative adults with no recently reported acute infections or vaccinations. All donors were Caucasian adults living in Nashville, Tennessee, USA. Blood was collected by leukapheresis, and PBMCs were isolated by Ficoll-Histopaque density gradient centrifugation and then cryopreserved in liquid nitrogen vapor phase. Analytical flow cytometry was used to check the purity and quantity of every magnetically sorted T cell population. Genomic DNA was isolated from every sorted fraction and measured by UV absorbance on a Nanodrop 2000c.

The sequence was obtained from a man aged 25-45 years in good health. The sequence joins TRBV10-3 to TRBJ1-5, with the D gene too uncertain to name. Sequenced material: naive CD8+ T cells sorted from blood. The cell subset or site label of this sample denotes: CD45RA+CCR7+. The DNA is TGTGCCATCAGTGAGGCGGCCCAGCCCCAGCATTTT. The encoded protein is CAISEAAQPQHF.